This entry lists 20 T cell receptor beta chains sequenced from one sample in a study of beta chain features in type 1 diabetes. Every bit of the isolated RNA underwent reverse transcription, so sequencing read expressed TCRB transcripts. Clones were sequenced by immunoSEQ multiplex PCR, and TCRdb holds only the in-frame ones, with some missing. The repertoire consists of some 410,000 clones, with approximately 14% occurring once and the leading ten covering approximately 0.035%. Sequenced: naive CD4+ T cells from blood. These receptors all stem from a man aged 30 to 45 in good health.

This clone was detected only a few times. The CDR3 bases are TGTGCCAGCAGCTCCGGGTCGGGGAACACCGGGGAGCTGTTTTTT. Protein product: CASSSGSGNTGELFF. This rearrangement joins TRBV7-9 to TRBJ2-2; D is uncertain. V lost 4 bases to trimming and J lost 1 base, with 10 bases between them. Germline lookup yields CDR1 SEHNR and CDR2 FQNEAQ (reference sequence). This CDR3 has 15 residues.

J is TRBJ2-5 and V is TRBV25-1, with D uncertain. The J call may be incorrect, as the DNA end agrees better with TRBJ2-7. Germline loops: CDR1 MGHDK, CDR2 SYGVNS. This CDR3 spans 14 amino acids. The CDR3 coding sequence is TGTGCCAGCAGCCCCAATACCTACTCCTACGAGCAGTACTTC. It specifies CASSPNTYSYEQYF.

The J gene is TRBJ2-3, the V gene TRBV5-6; D not certain. The CDR3 covers 16 residues. V shed 6 bases and J shed 2 bases, with 19 bases lying between them. Per the germline V gene, CDR1 is SGHDT and CDR2 is YYEEEE. In DNA, the CDR3 is TGTGCCAGCACCCACGGGCCCGGCCCCACCACAGATACGCAGTATTTT. As protein: CASTHGPGPTTDTQYF. The complete variable domain, with remaining parts taken from reference TRBV5-6 and TRBJ2-3, reads DAGVTQSPTHLIKTRGQQVTLRCSPKSGHDTVSWYQQALGQGPQFIFQYYEEEERQRGNFPDRFSGHQFPNYSSELNVNALLLGDSALYLCASTHGPGPTTDTQYFGPGTRLTVL.

This clone was counted a few times. The chain combines TRBV10-3 with TRBJ1-2; 8 bases align to TRBD1. V shed 6 bases and J 5 bases; nucleotides not matched to a gene: 8. In germline, CDR1 is ENHRY, CDR2 SYGVKD. The CDR3 is made up of 14 amino acids. The DNA for the CDR3 is TGTGCCATCAGACCGGGACAGGTGAATTATGGCTACACCTTC. Translating gives CAIRPGQVNYGYTF.

This clone was found a few times. The chain has TRBV15 and TRBJ2-7; D is undetermined. The CDR3 sequence is 15 residues long. V lost 1 base to trimming and J lost 0 bases, with 10 bases between them. Germline values: CDR1 LNHNV, CDR2 YYDKDF (reference sequence). CDR3 bases: TGTGCCACCAGCAGAGCAGGAAGTCCCTCCTACGAGCAGTACTTC. Translated, it gives CATSRAGSPSYEQYF.

The chain recombines TRBV9 with TRBJ2-1, with 7 bases lining up with TRBD2. The CDR3 is 15 amino acids. Germline assignment: CDR1 SGDLS and CDR2 YYNGEE. V was clipped by 0 bases and J by 10 bases; unmatched bases: 10. The CDR3, as DNA: TGTGCCAGCAGCGTAGTAGCGGGTACGCCAAACGAGCAGTTCTTC. Its protein is CASSVVAGTPNEQFF.

This clone was seen ten or more times. This chain joins TRBV10-3 and TRBJ2-7, with TRBD2 identical over 11 bases. V lost 8 bases, J lost 4 bases, and 7 bases stayed unmatched. CDR3 length: 14 amino acids. Germline V gives CDR1 ENHRY, CDR2 SYGVKD. The CDR3 DNA sequence: TGTGCCATCGGCAGGACTAGCGGGCCGTACGAGCAGTACTTC. Encoded protein: CAIGRTSGPYEQYF.

This clone turned up a few times. The chain combines TRBV28 with TRBJ2-1, with no clear D. With 4 bases removed from V and 7 bases from J, the gap between germline ends came to 2 bases. The CDR3 totals 10 residues. Germline V gene lookup returns CDR1 MDHEN and CDR2 SYDVKM. The CDR3 DNA sequence: TGTGCCAGCAGTTGGAATGAGCAGTTCTTC. Amino acids: CASSWNEQFF.

The V call is TRBV7-9, the J call TRBJ1-1, with TRBD1 matching 7 bases. With V trimmed by 5 bases and J by 1 base, 13 bases remained unmatched. Germline CDR1 reads SEHNR; CDR2 reads FQNEAQ (reference sequence). This CDR3 has 17 residues. This chain's CDR3 is CASSTQGIGLSNTEAFF. The CDR3 DNA is TGTGCCAGCAGCACACAGGGGATTGGGCTGTCGAACACTGAAGCTTTCTTT.

The gene calls are TRBV7-2 and TRBJ1-1, with 8 bases that match TRBD1. Germline CDR1 SGHTA, CDR2 FQGNSA. This CDR3 region has 14 residues. J was trimmed by 5 bases and V by 5 bases; bases with no gene match: 7. The CDR3 region has the DNA TGTGCCAGCAGCCGGACAGGGCGGCAGACTGAAGCTTTCTTT. This codes for CASSRTGRQTEAFF.

This chain connects TRBV7-2 to TRBJ2-3, with TRBD1 matching 9 bases. V shed 2 bases and J 0 bases; nucleotides not matched to a gene: 3. The CDR3 runs 16 residues. Germline V lookup: CDR1 SGHTA, CDR2 FQGNSA. The CDR3 nucleotides read TGTGCCAGCAGCTTAACCGGGACAGGGAGCACAGATACGCAGTATTTT. Protein: CASSLTGTGSTDTQYF. Full variable domain (rest looked up from reference TRBV7-2 and TRBJ2-3): GAGVSQSPSNKVTEKGKDVELRCDPISGHTALYWYRQSLGQGLEFLIYFQGNSAPDKSGLPSDRFSAERTGGSVSTLTIQRTQQEDSAVYLCASSLTGTGSTDTQYFGPGTRLTVL.

The rearrangement joins TRBV11-2 to TRBJ2-6; 8 nucleotides agree with TRBD1. V dropped 6 bases and J dropped 0; count of bases not matched to a gene: 7. Germline V CDR1 and CDR2: SGHAT, FQNNGV. This CDR3 is built from 17 residues. The DNA for the CDR3 is TGTGCCAGCAGACGCGGACAGGGCACCTCTGGGGCCAACGTCCTGACTTTC. Protein product: CASRRGQGTSGANVLTF.

V gene TRBV9 combines with J gene TRBJ2-1; the D is unclear. V was trimmed by 4 bases and J by 12 bases, leaving 23 bases between them. Per germline, CDR1 SGDLS and CDR2 YYNGEE. This CDR3 contains 15 residues. For the CDR3, the DNA is TGTGCCAGCAGCTTCGAAGCAAGGAGCCCCCTGGGGCAGTTCTTC. Its protein product is CASSFEARSPLGQFF.

This clone turned up a few times. The V call is TRBV7-9, the J call TRBJ2-3, with D unresolved. Trimming stripped 8 bases from V and 0 bases from J, with 3 bases between. Per the germline V gene, CDR1 is SEHNR and CDR2 is FQNEAQ (reference sequence). This CDR3 has 11 amino acids. The CDR3 nucleotides read TGTGCCAGCGTTAGCACAGATACGCAGTATTTT. Its translation is CASVSTDTQYF.

V is TRBV7-9 and J is TRBJ2-1; 14 nucleotides align to TRBD2. Germline trimming cut 2 bases from V and 8 bases from J; bases unmatched to any gene: 5. CDR1 SEHNR and CDR2 FQNEAQ come from the germline V gene (reference sequence). The length of the CDR3 is 16 residues. The DNA for the CDR3 is TGTGCCAGCAGCTTAACCGGGACTAGCGGGAGTCATGAGCAGTTCTTC. As protein: CASSLTGTSGSHEQFF.

The rearrangement uses TRBV7-2 and TRBJ2-7; TRBD2 matches at 10 bases. In germline, CDR1 is SGHTA, CDR2 FQGNSA. This CDR3 spans 19 amino acids. The trim removed 1 base at V and 1 base at J, leaving 13 bases unmatched. The CDR3 protein is CASSLVASGSGDLSYEQYV. CDR3 sequence (DNA): TGTGCCAGCAGCTTAGTAGCTAGCGGGAGTGGGGACCTATCCTACGAGCAGTACGTC.

The chain uses TRBV4-3 and TRBJ2-3, with 10 bases identical to TRBD2. Per germline, CDR1 LGHNA and CDR2 YSLEER. The CDR3 is 17 amino acids. V was pared by 0 bases and J by 6 bases, with 9 bases of the junction left unmatched. CDR3 DNA sequence: TGCGCCAGCAGCCAAGATTCCAGCGGGGGGGCCCGGGATACGCAGTATTTT. This gives the protein CASSQDSSGGARDTQYF.

V gene TRBV13 combines with J gene TRBJ2-1, with 7 nucleotides matching TRBD2. This CDR3 is 15 amino acids long. Germline V gene sequence: CDR1 PRHDT, CDR2 FYEKMQ (reference sequence). J was trimmed by 8 bases and V by 4 bases; bases with no gene match: 11. The CDR3: CASSSRLALVDEQFF. CDR3 DNA sequence: TGTGCCAGCAGCTCCAGACTAGCCCTGGTGGATGAGCAGTTCTTC.

Only a few counts were recorded for this clone. V usage is TRBV9 and J usage is TRBJ2-3; 10 positions agree with TRBD2. Germline values: CDR1 SGDLS, CDR2 YYNGEE. The J segment lost 6 bases and the V segment lost 1 base, leaving 8 bases of the junction unmatched. CDR3 length: 16 amino acids. CDR3 sequence: CASSVTSGGAYDTQYF. The CDR3 DNA sequence: TGTGCCAGCAGCGTAACCAGCGGGGGGGCCTATGATACGCAGTATTTT.

The chain carries TRBV14 and TRBJ1-5; tentatively, D is TRBD1 (5 bases). Germline lookup yields CDR1 SGHDN and CDR2 FVKESK. V shed 1 base and J shed 0 bases, with 10 bases lying between them. The CDR3 loop spans 16 amino acids. CDR3 coding DNA: TGTGCCAGCAGCCAAGTTGCAGGGAATAGCAATCAGCCCCAGCATTTT. This gives the protein CASSQVAGNSNQPQHF.